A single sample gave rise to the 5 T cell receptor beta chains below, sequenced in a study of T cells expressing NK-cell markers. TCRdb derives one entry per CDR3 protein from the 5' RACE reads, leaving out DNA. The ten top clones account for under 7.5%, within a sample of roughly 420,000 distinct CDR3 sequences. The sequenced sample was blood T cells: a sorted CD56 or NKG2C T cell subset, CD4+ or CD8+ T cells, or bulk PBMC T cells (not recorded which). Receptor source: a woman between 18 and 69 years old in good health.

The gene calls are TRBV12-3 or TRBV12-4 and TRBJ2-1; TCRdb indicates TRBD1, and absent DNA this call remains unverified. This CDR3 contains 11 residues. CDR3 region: CASSPGQGLFF.

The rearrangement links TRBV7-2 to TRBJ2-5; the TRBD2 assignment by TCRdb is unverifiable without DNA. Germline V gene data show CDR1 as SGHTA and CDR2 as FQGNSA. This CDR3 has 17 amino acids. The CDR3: CASSQGVAGAPEETQYF.

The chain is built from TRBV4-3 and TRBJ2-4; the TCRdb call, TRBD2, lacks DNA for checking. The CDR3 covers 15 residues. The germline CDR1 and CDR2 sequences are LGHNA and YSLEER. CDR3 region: CASSQDGGGRNIQYF.

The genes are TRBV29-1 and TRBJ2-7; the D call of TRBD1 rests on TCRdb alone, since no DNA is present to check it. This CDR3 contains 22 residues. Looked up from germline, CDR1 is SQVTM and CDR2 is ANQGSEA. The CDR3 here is CSVEDLALGGQGPVLYSYEQYF.

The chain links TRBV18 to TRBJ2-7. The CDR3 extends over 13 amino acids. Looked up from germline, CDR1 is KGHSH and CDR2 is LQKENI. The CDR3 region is CASSPGVYDEQYF. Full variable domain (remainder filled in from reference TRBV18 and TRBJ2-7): NAGVMQNPRHLVRRRGQEARLRCSPMKGHSHVYWYRQLPEEGLKFMVYLQKENIIDESGMPKERFSAEFPKEGPSILRIQQVVRGDSAAYFCASSPGVYDEQYFGPGTRLTVT.